This T cell receptor (beta chain) was sequenced for a study of technical replicates of blood from several donors. The CDR3 sequence is 16 residues long. Germline V gives CDR1 LNHDA, CDR2 SQIVND (reference sequence). Trimming stripped 10 bases from V and 7 bases from J, with 26 bases between. Data came from immunoSEQ multiplex PCR; TCRdb stores just in-frame clones and leaves some out. The sample includes about 80,000 clones, about 91% of them seen just once. The chain links TRBV19 to TRBJ1-5, with D perhaps matching TRBD1 (5 bases). Input material: T cells isolated from PBMCs. This TCR was sampled from a human donor in good health. CDR3 sequence reads: CATSPLIRDSGQPQHF. The CDR3 DNA reads as TGTGCCACCTCACCGTTGATCAGGGACTCGGGACAGCCCCAGCATTTT.